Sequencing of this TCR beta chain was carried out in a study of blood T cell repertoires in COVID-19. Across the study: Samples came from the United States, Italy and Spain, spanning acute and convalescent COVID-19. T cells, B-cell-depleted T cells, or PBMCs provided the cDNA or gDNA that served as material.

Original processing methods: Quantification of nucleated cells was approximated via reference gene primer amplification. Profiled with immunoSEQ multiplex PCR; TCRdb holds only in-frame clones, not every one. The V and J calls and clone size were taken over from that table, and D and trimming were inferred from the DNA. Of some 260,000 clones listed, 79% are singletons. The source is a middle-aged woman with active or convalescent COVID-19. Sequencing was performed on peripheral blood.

The DNA for the CDR3 is TGTGCCAGCAGCGATCGGGACAGGGGATCTGGAAACACCATATATTTT. Its translation: CASSDRDRGSGNTIYF. This chain uses TRBV7-6 with TRBJ1-3; 10 nucleotides agree with TRBD1. Looked up from germline, CDR1 is SGHVS and CDR2 is FNYEAQ. V was pared by 5 bases and J by 1 base, with 5 bases of the junction left unmatched. The CDR3 has 16 amino acids.